One sample yielded the 18 T cell receptor beta chains listed below, sequenced in a study of T-cell reconstitution after alpha-beta-depleted transplantation in children. Preparation of the TCRbeta library used unique molecular identifiers. TCRdb called the PCR reads again in MiXCR, with one record for every CDR3 protein. The table has about 58,000 distinct CDR3 sequences, roughly 46% seen once. The sample consisted of PBMCs, mostly from graft donor cells, taken 360 days after TCRalphabeta/CD19-depleted stem cell transplant. The source of these receptors is a male patient younger than 18 who had a stem cell transplant for acute lymphoblastic leukemia, so the T cells may come from the graft donor.

The chain couples TRBV14 to TRBJ2-2; 7 nucleotides agree with TRBD2. Germline V gene lookup returns CDR1 SGHDN and CDR2 FVKESK. J lost 2 bases, V lost 6 bases, and 3 bases had no gene match. The CDR3 sequence is 14 residues long. In DNA form, the CDR3 reads TGTGCCAGCAGAGAGGGACTAAACACCGGGGAGCTGTTTTTT. Protein product: CASREGLNTGELFF.

Only a few counts were recorded for this clonotype. The chain links TRBV12-3 or TRBV12-4 to TRBJ2-1, with TRBD1 matching over 8 bases. This CDR3 contains 14 residues. The ends lost 5 bases at V and 5 bases at J; junction bases unmatched: 5. The CDR3: CASSQGARNNEQFF. In nucleotides, the CDR3 is TGTGCCAGCAGTCAGGGGGCTAGGAACAATGAGCAGTTCTTC.

The chain is built from TRBV12-3 or TRBV12-4 and TRBJ1-5, with 7 bases matching TRBD1. The CDR3 runs 15 residues. V dropped 6 bases and J dropped 2; count of bases not matched to a gene: 7. The CDR3 here is CASSLTGTGNQPQHF. CDR3 nucleotide sequence: TGTGCCAGCAGCCTGACAGGGACCGGCAATCAGCCCCAGCATTTT.

V and J are TRBV10-3 and TRBJ2-7, with unresolved D. The CDR3 sequence is 16 residues long. Germline values: CDR1 ENHRY, CDR2 SYGVKD. V lost 1 base, J lost 0 bases, and 13 bases lay in between. Here the CDR3 reads CAISELAARDSYEQYF. The CDR3 DNA reads as TGTGCCATCAGTGAGTTGGCAGCCAGAGACTCCTACGAGCAGTACTTC.

This chain joins TRBV11-2 and TRBJ2-2; a weak D match, TRBD1 (5 bases). This CDR3 is 16 amino acids long. The V end was cut by 1 base, the J end by 3 bases, with 12 bases between. Germline lookup yields CDR1 SGHAT and CDR2 FQNNGV. The CDR3: CASSLGLDIYTGELFF. The CDR3 nucleotides are TGTGCCAGCAGCTTAGGGCTGGACATCTACACCGGGGAGCTGTTTTTT.

The chain carries TRBV7-9 and TRBJ1-6; a possible D gene is TRBD1 (5 bases). Deletions cut 3 bases from V and 6 bases from J, with 18 bases between. The CDR3 sequence is 17 residues long. Germline V gives CDR1 SEHNR, CDR2 FQNEAQ (reference sequence). Here the CDR3 DNA reads TGTGCCAGCAGCTTCTTTGCAGGGACGATGATTAATTCACCCCTCCACTTT. Protein: CASSFFAGTMINSPLHF.

The gene calls are TRBV12-3 or TRBV12-4 and TRBJ1-5; tentatively, D is TRBD1 (5 bases). The V gene lost 5 bases and the J gene lost 8 bases, with 19 bases spanning the gap. This CDR3 has 15 amino acids. This CDR3 reads CASSDGGGSVEPQHF. The CDR3 DNA is TGTGCCAGCAGTGACGGCGGGGGAAGTGTAGAGCCCCAGCATTTT.

This clonotype came up a few times. This chain uses TRBV9 with TRBJ1-1; TRBD1 agrees at 10 bases. With 3 bases clipped from V and 12 bases from J, the junction kept 11 bases outside the gene matches. Germline-derived CDR1 and CDR2 are SGDLS and YYNGEE. There are 14 residues in the CDR3. The CDR3 DNA is TGTGCCAGCAGCGCCTACCCCCGGGACAGGGGAACTTTCTTT. Residues: CASSAYPRDRGTFF.

The genes are TRBV24-1 and TRBJ1-1; tentative D call: TRBD1 (5 bases). The CDR3 sequence is 14 residues long. V was pared by 4 bases and J by 7 bases, with 15 bases between. Germline V gives CDR1 KGHDR, CDR2 SFDVKD. DNA for the CDR3: TGTGCCACCAGTGACCCGGGGGGGAAGGTTGAAGCTTTCTTT. Its translation is CATSDPGGKVEAFF.

Here the CDR3 DNA reads TGTGCCAGCAGTTTAATGGGGCTCCAGGGCGTCTACGAGCAGTACTTC. Residues: CASSLMGLQGVYEQYF. V is TRBV12-3 or TRBV12-4 and J is TRBJ2-7, with a tentative D call TRBD1 (5 bases). V lost 2 bases and J 3 bases, leaving 17 bases between the germline ends. This CDR3 is built from 16 residues.

The chain's CDR3 is CATSRVGGGPSGANVLTF. The CDR3 DNA is TGTGCCACCAGCAGAGTTGGGGGAGGGCCCTCTGGGGCCAACGTCCTGACTTTC. The genes are TRBV15 and TRBJ2-6, with 7 bases fitting TRBD2. There are 18 residues in the CDR3. From germline, CDR1 is LNHNV and CDR2 YYDKDF (reference sequence). The trim removed 1 base at V and 0 bases at J, leaving 6 bases unmatched.

This chain links TRBV4-3 with TRBJ2-3; 8 bases align to TRBD1. CDR3 size: 15 residues. Germline V gene data show CDR1 as LGHNA and CDR2 as YSLEER. J gave up 3 bases and V 4 bases, and 6 bases lay outside the gene matches. The CDR3 loop reads CASSPAGGRTDTQYF. CDR3 bases: TGCGCCAGCAGCCCCGCAGGGGGCAGGACAGATACGCAGTATTTT.

This clonotype has more than one count but fewer than ten. This chain joins TRBV12-3 or TRBV12-4 and TRBJ1-5; D unclear. CDR3 length: 15 residues. Between the trimmed V and J ends, which lost 1 base and 3 bases, there was a span of 10 bases. The CDR3 loop reads CASSLGSSFNQPQHF. The CDR3 DNA follows: TGTGCCAGCAGTTTAGGCTCCAGTTTCAATCAGCCCCAGCATTTT.

The table lists this clonotype with a few counts. The chain uses TRBV4-1 and TRBJ2-6; 8 bases line up with TRBD1. The V segment lost 1 base and the J segment 0 bases; nucleotides outside the gene matches: 11. CDR3 length: 20 amino acids. CDR1 is MGHRA, CDR2 YSYEKL, per germline. As DNA, the CDR3 is TGCGCCAGCAGCCAAGTGGGATGGACAGGGTGGAGCTCTGGGGCCAACGTCCTGACTTTC. Its translation: CASSQVGWTGWSSGANVLTF.

There are a few counts of this clonotype. The chain recombines TRBV7-9 with TRBJ2-5; D ambiguous. Trimming pared 3 bases from V and 2 bases from J, leaving 10 bases between. Germline loops: CDR1 SEHNR, CDR2 FQNEAQ (reference sequence). The CDR3 length is 14 residues. As DNA, the CDR3 is TGTGCCAGCAGCTTGAGGACGGAGCAAGAGACCCAGTACTTC. It translates to CASSLRTEQETQYF.

The rearrangement uses TRBV11-2 and TRBJ2-3; 7 nucleotides match TRBD2. Germline CDR1 is SGHAT and CDR2 is FQNNGV. CDR3 length equals 15 residues. V shed 2 bases, J shed 6 bases, and the junction held 8 bases outside the gene matches. CDR3: CASSLSPSGADTQYF. CDR3 in DNA: TGTGCCAGCAGCTTATCCCCTAGCGGAGCTGATACGCAGTATTTT.

In its sample, this clonotype was seen a few times. The chain recombines TRBV21-1 with TRBJ2-1; the D call of TRBD2 is as the table states it, not checked on the DNA. TRBV21-1 corresponds to a pseudogene. The CDR3 contains 17 residues. The CDR3 DNA follows: TGTGCCAGCAGCTCTCGGACTAGCGGGAGCCCCTACAATGAGCAGTTCTTC. Translated: CASSSRTSGSPYNEQFF.

This clonotype was counted a few times. The chain recombines TRBV12-3 or TRBV12-4 with TRBJ2-7, with TRBD2 as a possible D gene (5 bases). V lost 5 bases to trimming and J lost 1 base, with 12 bases between them. The CDR3 is 14 amino acids. CDR3 nucleotides: TGTGCCAGCAGTCCCCGGACTCCTTCCTACGAGCAGTACTTC. This codes for CASSPRTPSYEQYF.